Listed here are 23 T cell receptor beta chains from one sample, sequenced in a study of blood T cells in healthy people across ages (dated by TCRdb to about 2015). Preparation of the library involved 5' RACE. Instrument on record: Illumina HiSeq 2500. A second PCR of roughly 6 to 12 cycles was run with a J-beta primer mix and a sample-barcoded 5' primer. TCRdb reran the public reads through fastp at Q25 and MiXCR, keeping productive beta chains. Entries that share a CDR3 protein sequence are merged under the most common genes and DNA. The sample includes 750,000 to 950,000 distinct CDR3 sequences, with about 53% observed a single time. In total, the top ten clones hold about 42% of the sample. The sequenced sample consisted of blood. The receptors shown here come from a man at least 80 years old in good health.

The chain links TRBV2 to TRBJ2-5; 9 bases agree with TRBD2. Germline values: CDR1 SNHLY, CDR2 FYNNEI. The CDR3 consists of 14 residues. J was trimmed by 2 bases and V by 11 bases; bases with no gene match: 9. In DNA form, the CDR3 reads TGTGCCGGAAATCCCGGACTAGCGCAAGAGACCCAGTACTTC. Translated: CAGNPGLAQETQYF.

This chain links TRBV9 with TRBJ2-4, with D unresolved. The DNA end favors TRBJ2-7, so the J call may be wrong. The CDR3 is made up of 15 amino acids. The germline CDR1 and CDR2 sequences are SGDLS and YYNGEE. The CDR3 nucleotides are TGTGCCAGCAGCGTAGCATCAGCTCCATATTACGAGCAGTACTTC. It specifies CASSVASAPYYEQYF.

The rearrangement joins TRBV5-1 to TRBJ2-7; 7 bases are a match to TRBD1. The J segment lost 0 bases and the V segment lost 0 bases, leaving 12 bases of the junction unmatched. The length of the CDR3 is 18 residues. Germline V gene sequence: CDR1 SGHRS, CDR2 YFSETQ. The DNA for the CDR3 is TGCGCCAGCAGCTTGGCCCCCCTCGACAGGGACCTCTCCTACGAGCAGTACTTC. Protein sequence: CASSLAPLDRDLSYEQYF.

This clonotype has more than one count but fewer than ten. The rearrangement joins TRBV7-3 to TRBJ2-1; D gene unclear. There are 15 residues in the CDR3. Trimming shortened V by 1 base and J by 2 bases, and 9 bases separated the two germline ends. Germline CDR1 and CDR2: SGHTA and FQGTGA. The DNA of the CDR3 is TGTGCCAGCAGCTTAAGCCAGAAGCCCTACAATGAGCAGTTCTTC. It is translated as CASSLSQKPYNEQFF.

The chain employs TRBV3-1 and TRBJ1-2; no definite D call. Trimming cost V 4 bases and J 5 bases, with 23 bases left between them. Germline CDR1 LGHDT, CDR2 YNNKEL (reference sequence). The CDR3 has 17 residues. CDR3 nucleotide sequence: TGTGCCAGCAGCCCTCCCCGGACCACCATCCGGACTTATGGCTACACCTTC. Encoded protein: CASSPPRTTIRTYGYTF.

Regarding this clonotype: One junction end disagrees with the germline gene, perhaps due to a read error. This rearrangement joins TRBV12-5 to TRBJ2-5; TRBD1 is a possible D gene (6 bases). CDR1 and CDR2 from the germline V gene are LGHNT and FRNRAP. This CDR3 spans 17 amino acids. The CDR3 spells CANGLDLRGQILGEQYF. The CDR3 coding sequence is TGTGCTAATGGTTTGGACCTAAGAGGACAGATATTGGGTGAGCAGTACTTC.

This chain joins TRBV20-1 and TRBJ2-1; D might be TRBD2 (6 bases). Germline V CDR1 and CDR2: DFQATT, SNEGSKA (reference sequence). CDR3 length: 14 amino acids. Trimming took 6 bases from V and 4 from J, leaving 16 bases between them. The CDR3 protein is CSAKVASAYNEQFF. CDR3 bases: TGCAGTGCCAAAGTAGCTAGCGCGTACAATGAGCAGTTCTTC.

CDR3 amino acids: CASSQRPQRESSNEQFF. Written as DNA, the CDR3 is TGTGCCAGCAGCCAAAGACCCCAGCGGGAGTCCAGCAATGAGCAGTTCTTC. This chain joins TRBV4-2 and TRBJ2-1, with 8 bases that match TRBD2. This CDR3 spans 17 amino acids. The germline V gene encodes CDR1 LGHNA and CDR2 YNFKEQ. The V gene end was trimmed by 2 bases and the J gene end by 6 bases; junction bases not matched to a gene: 12.

The chain carries TRBV5-5 and TRBJ2-7; tentatively, D is TRBD1 or TRBD2 (5 bases each). This CDR3 contains 14 residues. V was cut by 1 base and J by 0 bases, with 8 bases left in between. Per germline, CDR1 SGHKS and CDR2 YYEKEE (reference sequence). The CDR3 DNA reads as TGTGCCAGCAGCTTGACCGGGACCTCCTACGAGCAGTACTTC. Translating it yields CASSLTGTSYEQYF.

A note on this clonotype: A junction end diverges from the germline sequence, so it may reflect a read error. The V call is TRBV3-1, the J call TRBJ2-7, with D unclear. The CDR3 is made up of 12 amino acids. CDR1 is LGHDT, CDR2 YNNKEL, per germline (reference sequence). This CDR3 reads CARSHLGYEQYF. The CDR3 DNA reads TGTGCCCGCAGCCACCTGGGTTACGAGCAGTACTTC.

The genes are TRBV24-1 and TRBJ2-4; TRBD2 matches at 7 bases. The J call is doubtful: the DNA matches TRBJ2-5 better. The CDR3 runs 16 residues. The germline gives CDR1 KGHDR, CDR2 SFDVKD. Here the CDR3 DNA reads TGTGCCACCAGTGATTCGACCACTGGGGAGGGAGAGACCCAGTACTTC. Protein sequence: CATSDSTTGEGETQYF.

This clonotype was recorded at least ten times. This chain links TRBV13 with TRBJ2-1, with TRBD1 matching 10 bases. V dropped 5 bases and J dropped 7; count of bases not matched to a gene: 5. From germline, CDR1 is PRHDT and CDR2 FYEKMQ (reference sequence). The CDR3 has 14 residues. CDR3 residues: CASSVRDRGNEQFF. CDR3 bases: TGTGCCAGCAGCGTCCGGGACAGGGGTAATGAGCAGTTCTTC.

This clonotype was seen a few times. The chain couples TRBV12-3 or TRBV12-4 to TRBJ2-5; tentatively, D is TRBD1 or TRBD2 (6 bases each). The J call may be incorrect, as the DNA end agrees better with TRBJ2-7. The CDR3 spans 15 residues. The CDR3 here is CASSSPRRGKYEQYF. The CDR3 DNA reads TGTGCCAGCAGTTCCCCCAGGAGGGGGAAGTACGAGCAGTACTTC.

This sequence joins TRBV6-5 and TRBJ2-7; 11 nucleotides line up with TRBD2. CDR3 size: 14 residues. After removal of 8 bases from V and 5 bases from J, the junction contained 8 bases not matched to a gene. CDR1 is MNHEY, CDR2 SVGAGI, per germline. Written as DNA, the CDR3 is TGTGCCAGCGCTACTAGCGGGAGCTCGCACGAGCAGTACTTC. Encoded protein: CASATSGSSHEQYF.

In nucleotides, the CDR3 is TGTGCCAGCAGCCAAGAACTTAGACCGACAAGAGGGGAGCTGTTTTTT. Its protein is CASSQELRPTRGELFF. The J gene is TRBJ2-2, the V gene TRBV3-1, with no clear D. Germline V gene data show CDR1 as LGHDT and CDR2 as YNNKEL (reference sequence). V was shortened by 0 bases and J by 8 bases, with 16 bases between the two germline ends. The CDR3 is 16 residues long.

A few counts support this clonotype. The chain has TRBV6-5 and TRBJ2-3, with no clear D. This CDR3 contains 16 residues. Trimming took 0 bases from V and 14 from J, leaving 24 bases between them. CDR1 and CDR2 from the germline V gene are MNHEY and SVGAGI. This CDR3 reads CASSYSTTSSPRYAYF. In nucleotides, the CDR3 is TGTGCCAGCAGTTACTCGACAACCTCGAGCCCGAGATACGCGTATTTT.

This clonotype was counted only a few times. CDR3: CASSLLMFSESSTDTQYF. The DNA of the CDR3 is TGTGCCAGCAGTTTACTGATGTTTAGTGAAAGTAGCACAGATACGCAGTATTTT. The V and J genes are TRBV28 and TRBJ2-3; D ambiguous. CDR1 MDHEN and CDR2 SYDVKM come from the germline V gene. V was trimmed by 2 bases and J by 0 bases, leaving 18 bases between them. The CDR3 is made up of 18 amino acids.

This chain connects TRBV20-1 to TRBJ1-1, with 7 bases fitting TRBD1. With 6 bases clipped from V and 0 bases from J, the junction kept 4 bases outside the gene matches. The CDR3 has 13 residues. Germline values: CDR1 DFQATT, CDR2 SNEGSKA (reference sequence). The CDR3 loop reads CSATRGMNTEAFF. The CDR3 DNA follows: TGCAGTGCCACCAGGGGGATGAACACTGAAGCTTTCTTT.

This clonotype has just a few counts. The chain employs TRBV7-2 and TRBJ2-3, with 7 positions matching TRBD2. The germline V gene has CDR1 SGHTA and CDR2 FQGNSA. The CDR3 runs 16 residues. The V gene end was trimmed by 6 bases and the J gene end by 5 bases; junction bases not matched to a gene: 14. CDR3: CASRPGEPGGGDTQYF. In DNA form, the CDR3 reads TGTGCCAGCAGACCGGGGGAGCCGGGAGGCGGAGATACGCAGTATTTT.

The gene calls are TRBV6-5 and TRBJ2-1; D unclear. Trimming took 0 bases from V and 3 from J, leaving 6 bases between them. The length of the CDR3 is 14 residues. From germline, CDR1 is MNHEY and CDR2 SVGAGI. The DNA for the CDR3 is TGTGCCAGCAGTTACTCGGAACGCTACAATGAGCAGTTCTTC. Its translation is CASSYSERYNEQFF.

This clonotype has only a few counts. This sequence joins TRBV6-1 and TRBJ2-5; 10 nucleotides align to TRBD1. CDR1 and CDR2 (germline): MNHNS, SASEGT. Losses at the gene ends were 4 bases for V and 7 bases for J; bases not matched to a gene: 9. CDR3 length: 15 residues. The CDR3 sequence: CASSGRTGGTPTQYF. The CDR3 DNA is TGTGCCAGCAGTGGACGGACAGGGGGGACGCCGACCCAGTACTTC.

This clonotype is medium-sized by share. The CDR3 nucleotides read TGTGCCAGCAGCTTAACAGGGGTAGCGGGAGTCTACAATGAGCAGTTCTTC. It specifies CASSLTGVAGVYNEQFF. The gene calls are TRBV7-9 and TRBJ2-1; TRBD2 matches at 9 bases. The germline V gene has CDR1 SEHNR and CDR2 FQNEAQ (reference sequence). V dropped 2 bases and J dropped 3; count of bases not matched to a gene: 8. This CDR3 has 17 amino acids.

The chain carries TRBV2 and TRBJ2-7; no definite D call. The germline V gene encodes CDR1 SNHLY and CDR2 FYNNEI. The CDR3 spans 14 residues. V shed 2 bases and J shed 2 bases, with 10 bases lying between them. The CDR3 DNA follows: TGTGCCAGCAGTGAAAGTGGTGCCGCCTACGAGCAGTACTTC. Translation gives CASSESGAAYEQYF.